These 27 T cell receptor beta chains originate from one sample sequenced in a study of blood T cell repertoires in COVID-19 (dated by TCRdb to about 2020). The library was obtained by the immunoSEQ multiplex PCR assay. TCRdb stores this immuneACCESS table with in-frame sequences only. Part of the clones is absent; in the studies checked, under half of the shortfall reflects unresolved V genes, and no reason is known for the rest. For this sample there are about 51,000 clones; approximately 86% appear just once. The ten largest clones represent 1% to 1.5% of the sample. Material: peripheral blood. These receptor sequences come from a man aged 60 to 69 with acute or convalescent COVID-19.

Here the CDR3 reads CASSWTSGRTGDQFF. For the CDR3, the DNA is TGCGCCAGCAGCTGGACTAGCGGGAGGACCGGGGATCAGTTCTTC. The rearrangement joins TRBV5-1 to TRBJ2-1; 14 positions match TRBD2. J gave up 13 bases and V 3 bases, and 9 bases lay outside the gene matches. Germline-derived CDR1 and CDR2 are SGHRS and YFSETQ. This CDR3 is built from 15 residues.

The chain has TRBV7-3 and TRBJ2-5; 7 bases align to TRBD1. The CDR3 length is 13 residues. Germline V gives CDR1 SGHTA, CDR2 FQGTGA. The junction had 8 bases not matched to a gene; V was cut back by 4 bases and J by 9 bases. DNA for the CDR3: TGTGCCAGCAGCTCGGACAGGTATCTGGCCCAGTACTTC. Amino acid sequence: CASSSDRYLAQYF.

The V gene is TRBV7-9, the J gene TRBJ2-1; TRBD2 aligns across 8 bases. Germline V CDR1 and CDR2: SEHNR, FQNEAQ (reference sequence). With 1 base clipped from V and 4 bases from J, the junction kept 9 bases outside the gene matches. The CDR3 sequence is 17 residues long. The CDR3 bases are TGTGCCAGCAGCTTAGGAAGGGTTAGCGGGACGTACAATGAGCAGTTCTTC. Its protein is CASSLGRVSGTYNEQFF.

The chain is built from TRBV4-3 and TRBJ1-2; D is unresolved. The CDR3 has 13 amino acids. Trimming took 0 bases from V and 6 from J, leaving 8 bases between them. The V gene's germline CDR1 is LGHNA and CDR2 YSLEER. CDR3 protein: CASSQEAGDGYTF. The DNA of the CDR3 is TGCGCCAGCAGCCAAGAGGCCGGGGATGGCTACACCTTC.

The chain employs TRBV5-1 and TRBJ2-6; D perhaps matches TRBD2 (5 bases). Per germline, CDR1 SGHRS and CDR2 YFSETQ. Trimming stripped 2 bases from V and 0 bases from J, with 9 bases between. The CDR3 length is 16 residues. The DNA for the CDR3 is TGCGCCAGCAGCTTAACCCGGGACTCTGGGGCCAACGTCCTGACTTTC. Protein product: CASSLTRDSGANVLTF.

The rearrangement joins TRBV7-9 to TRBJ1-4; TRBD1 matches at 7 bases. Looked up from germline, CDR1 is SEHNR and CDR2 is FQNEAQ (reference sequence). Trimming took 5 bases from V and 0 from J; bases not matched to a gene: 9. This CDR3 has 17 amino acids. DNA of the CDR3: TGTGCCAGCAGCGCACGAGGGGGCGCCTCAACTAATGAAAAACTGTTTTTT. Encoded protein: CASSARGGASTNEKLFF.

The CDR3 bases are TGTGCCAGCAGTTTACCTAGGACAGGGGAAGAGACCCAGTACTTC. This gives the protein CASSLPRTGEETQYF. The chain uses TRBV28 and TRBJ2-5; 9 nucleotides agree with TRBD1. Losses at the gene ends were 2 bases for V and 3 bases for J; bases not matched to a gene: 4. Germline loops: CDR1 MDHEN, CDR2 SYDVKM. The CDR3 loop spans 15 amino acids.

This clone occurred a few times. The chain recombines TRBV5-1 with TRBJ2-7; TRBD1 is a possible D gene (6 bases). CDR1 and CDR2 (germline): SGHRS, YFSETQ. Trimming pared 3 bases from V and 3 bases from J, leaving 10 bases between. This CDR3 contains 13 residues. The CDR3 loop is CASSYLQGYEQYF. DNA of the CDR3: TGCGCCAGCAGCTACCTACAGGGCTACGAGCAGTACTTC.

The DNA of the CDR3 is TGCGCCAGCAAGGACAGGATGAACACTGAAGCTTTCTTT. It yields the protein CASKDRMNTEAFF. V gene TRBV10-2 combines with J gene TRBJ1-1; 7 bases are a match to TRBD1. The germline gives CDR1 WSHSY, CDR2 SAAADI. The CDR3 is made up of 13 amino acids. The J segment lost 0 bases and the V segment lost 7 bases, leaving 2 bases of the junction unmatched.

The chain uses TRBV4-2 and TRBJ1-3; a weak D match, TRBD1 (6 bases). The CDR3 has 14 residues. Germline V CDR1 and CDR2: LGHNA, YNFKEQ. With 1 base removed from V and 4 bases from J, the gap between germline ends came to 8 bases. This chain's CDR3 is CASSQGQGGNTIYF. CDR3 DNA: TGTGCCAGCAGCCAAGGGCAGGGGGGAAACACCATATATTTT.

Written as DNA, the CDR3 is TGTGCCAGCAGCCCAGGACTGTCGAACACTGAAGCTTTCTTT. This gives the protein CASSPGLSNTEAFF. The rearrangement joins TRBV7-9 to TRBJ1-1, with D unclear. CDR1 is SEHNR, CDR2 FQNEAQ, per germline (reference sequence). This CDR3 region has 14 residues. The ends were cut back, 5 bases at V and 1 base at J, with 11 bases in the middle.

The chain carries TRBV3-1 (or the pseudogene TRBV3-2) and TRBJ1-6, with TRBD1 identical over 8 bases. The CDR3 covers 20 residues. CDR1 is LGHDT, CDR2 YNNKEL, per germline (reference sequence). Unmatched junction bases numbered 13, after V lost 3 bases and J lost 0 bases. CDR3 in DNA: TGTGCCAGCAGCCAGGGACTGGTCAGACAGGGGAGCTCCTATAATTCACCCCTCCACTTT. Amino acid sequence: CASSQGLVRQGSSYNSPLHF.

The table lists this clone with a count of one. The CDR3 DNA reads TGCAGCGTGGTAGCGGGGCCCCAGGGAGAGACCCAGTACTTC. It is translated as CSVVAGPQGETQYF. The genes are TRBV29-1 and TRBJ2-5, with TRBD2 matching 8 bases. V was clipped by 6 bases and J by 4 bases; unmatched bases: 10. There are 14 residues in the CDR3. Per germline, CDR1 SQVTM and CDR2 ANQGSEA.

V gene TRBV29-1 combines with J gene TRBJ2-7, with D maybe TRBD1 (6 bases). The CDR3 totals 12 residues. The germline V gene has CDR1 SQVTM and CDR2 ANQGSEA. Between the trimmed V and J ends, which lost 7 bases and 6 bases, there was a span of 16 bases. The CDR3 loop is CSASGVTGEQYF. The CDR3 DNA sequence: TGCAGCGCCTCAGGGGTCACGGGCGAGCAGTACTTC.

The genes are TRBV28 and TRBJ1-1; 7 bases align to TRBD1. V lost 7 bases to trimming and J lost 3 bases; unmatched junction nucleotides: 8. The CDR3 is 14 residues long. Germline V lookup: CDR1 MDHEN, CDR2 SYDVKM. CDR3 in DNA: TGTGCCAGCACCGTCGACAGGGCGCACACTGAAGCTTTCTTT. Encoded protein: CASTVDRAHTEAFF.

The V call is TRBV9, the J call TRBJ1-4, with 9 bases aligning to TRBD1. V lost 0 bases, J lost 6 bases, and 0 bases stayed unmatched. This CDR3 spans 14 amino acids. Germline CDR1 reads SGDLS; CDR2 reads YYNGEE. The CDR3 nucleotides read TGTGCCAGCAGCGTAGGGACAGGGGATGAAAAACTGTTTTTT. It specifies CASSVGTGDEKLFF.

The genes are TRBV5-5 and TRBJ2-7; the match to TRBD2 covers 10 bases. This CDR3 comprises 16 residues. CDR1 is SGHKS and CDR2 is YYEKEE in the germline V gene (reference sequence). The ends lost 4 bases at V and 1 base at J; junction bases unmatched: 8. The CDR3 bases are TGTGCCAGCAGCGCCTATCGACTAGCGGGTTCCTACGAGCAGTACTTC. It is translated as CASSAYRLAGSYEQYF.

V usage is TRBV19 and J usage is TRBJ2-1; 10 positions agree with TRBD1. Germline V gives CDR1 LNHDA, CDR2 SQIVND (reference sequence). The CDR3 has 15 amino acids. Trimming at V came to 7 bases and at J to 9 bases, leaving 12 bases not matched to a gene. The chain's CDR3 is CASNSGTGAASEQFF. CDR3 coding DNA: TGTGCCAGTAACTCTGGGACAGGGGCGGCGAGTGAGCAGTTCTTC.

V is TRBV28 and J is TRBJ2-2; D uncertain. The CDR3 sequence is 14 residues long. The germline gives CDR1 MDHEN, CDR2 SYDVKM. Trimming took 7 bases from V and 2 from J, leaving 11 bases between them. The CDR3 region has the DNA TGTGCCAGCATGGTGCCAGTAAACACCGGGGAGCTGTTTTTT. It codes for CASMVPVNTGELFF.

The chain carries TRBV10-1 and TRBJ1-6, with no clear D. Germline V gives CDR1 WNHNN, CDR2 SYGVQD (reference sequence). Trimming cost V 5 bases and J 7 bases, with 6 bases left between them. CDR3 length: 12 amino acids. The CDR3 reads CASSTGNSPLHF. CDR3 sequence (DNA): TGCGCCAGCAGTACGGGAAATTCACCCCTCCACTTT.

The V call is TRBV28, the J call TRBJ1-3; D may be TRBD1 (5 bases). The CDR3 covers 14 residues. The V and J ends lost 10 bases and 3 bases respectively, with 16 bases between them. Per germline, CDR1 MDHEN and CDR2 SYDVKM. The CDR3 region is CATVPGGVGNTIYF. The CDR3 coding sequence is TGTGCCACCGTCCCGGGAGGGGTTGGAAACACCATATATTTT.

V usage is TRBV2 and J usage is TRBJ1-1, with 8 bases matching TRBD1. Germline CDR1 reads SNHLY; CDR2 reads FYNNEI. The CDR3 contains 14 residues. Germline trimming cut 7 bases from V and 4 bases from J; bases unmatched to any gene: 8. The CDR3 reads CASTQQGGRTEAFF. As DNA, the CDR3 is TGTGCCAGCACCCAACAGGGGGGCCGCACTGAAGCTTTCTTT.

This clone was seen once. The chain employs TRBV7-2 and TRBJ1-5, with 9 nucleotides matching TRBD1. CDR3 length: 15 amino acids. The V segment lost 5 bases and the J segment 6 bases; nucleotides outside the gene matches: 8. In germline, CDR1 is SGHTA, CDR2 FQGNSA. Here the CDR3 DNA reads TGTGCCAGCAGCCCTAGGACAGGGGAGGGTCAGCCCCAGCATTTT. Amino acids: CASSPRTGEGQPQHF.

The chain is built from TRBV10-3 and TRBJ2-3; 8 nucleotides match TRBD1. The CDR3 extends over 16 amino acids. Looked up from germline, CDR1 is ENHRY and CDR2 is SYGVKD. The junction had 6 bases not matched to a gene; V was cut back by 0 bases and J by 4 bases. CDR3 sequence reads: CAISESRGQGPDTQYF. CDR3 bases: TGTGCCATCAGTGAGTCACGTGGACAGGGTCCAGATACGCAGTATTTT.

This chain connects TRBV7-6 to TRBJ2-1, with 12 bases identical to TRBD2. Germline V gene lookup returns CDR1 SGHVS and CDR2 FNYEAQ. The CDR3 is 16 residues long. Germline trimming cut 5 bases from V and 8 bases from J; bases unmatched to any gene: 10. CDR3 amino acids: CASSRSSGRAFDEQFF. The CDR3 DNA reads TGTGCCAGCAGCCGATCTAGCGGGAGGGCTTTTGATGAGCAGTTCTTC.

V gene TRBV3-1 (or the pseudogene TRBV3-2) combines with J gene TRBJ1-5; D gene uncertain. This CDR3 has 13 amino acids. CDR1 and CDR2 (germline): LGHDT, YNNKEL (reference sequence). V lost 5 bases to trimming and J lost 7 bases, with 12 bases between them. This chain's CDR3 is CASSSTARQPQHF. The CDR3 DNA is TGTGCCAGCAGCTCGACGGCCAGGCAGCCCCAGCATTTT.

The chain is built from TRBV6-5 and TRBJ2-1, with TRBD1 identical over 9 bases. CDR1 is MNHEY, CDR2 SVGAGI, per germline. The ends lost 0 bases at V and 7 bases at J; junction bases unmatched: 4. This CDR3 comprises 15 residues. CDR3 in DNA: TGTGCCAGCAGTTACTCCCGGGACAGGGAGAATGAGCAGTTCTTC. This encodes CASSYSRDRENEQFF.